The present T cell receptor beta chain was sequenced within a study of blood T cell repertoires in COVID-19. On the study more broadly: Samples came from the United States, Italy and Spain, spanning acute and convalescent COVID-19. T cells, B-cell-depleted T cells, or PBMCs supplied cDNA or gDNA.

Germline CDR1 LNHDA, CDR2 SQIVND (reference sequence). The CDR3 totals 13 residues. Trimming shortened V by 7 bases and J by 2 bases, and 11 bases separated the two germline ends. Assay: immunoSEQ multiplex PCR; the TCRdb copy retains only in-frame clones and omits some. Of more than 200,000 clones listed, over 75% were seen once; the top ten hold 0.65% to 0.8%. The sequenced sample was peripheral blood. The TCR was taken from a human donor in a cohort sampled during active COVID-19. V gene TRBV19 combines with J gene TRBJ1-2; a weak D match, TRBD1 (6 bases). The CDR3 nucleotides are TGTGCCAGTACCCCAGACAGGAACTATGGCTACACCTTC. Translated, it gives CASTPDRNYGYTF. Looking up the rest from reference TRBV19 and TRBJ1-2 gives the full variable domain: DGGITQSPKYLFRKEGQNVTLSCEQNLNHDAMYWYRQDPGQGLRLIYYSQIVNDFQKGDIAEGYSVSREKKESFPLTVTSAQKNPTAFYLCASTPDRNYGYTFGSGTRLTVV.